The TCR beta chain described here comes from a study of T cell responses to AZD1222 COVID-19 vaccine (dated by TCRdb to the early 2020s). Some background on the complete study: AZD1222 recipients given second doses at about 4 weeks or at about 12 weeks were pooled, since spike-specific TCR depth and breadth were not found to differ between the two schedules. TCR sequencing covered some 240 trial participants: 200 to 220 given two doses of AZD1222 and 26 given two doses of MenACWY control vaccine. Trial participants were enrolled into age subgroups of 18-55, 56-69 and 70-plus years, which contained approximately 150, 28 and 58 TCR-sequenced participants, respectively.

Per the germline V gene, SGHTS is the CDR1 and YDEGEE is the CDR2. V drops 0 bases and J drops 4 bases, leaving 11 bases in between. The CDR3 contains 15 residues, cysteine and phenylalanine counted. CDR3 DNA only is kept here, 45 bases in frame from base 1. The CDR3 regions of human TCRbeta chains were analyzed by immunosequencing. In the authors' own workflow: TCRs in the repertoires were matched against a reference library of SARS-CoV-2-specific TCRs that had been generated with the MIRA antigen-specificity platform. Breadth was defined as the fraction of unique TCRs that were SARS-CoV-2-associated, and depth was defined as the fraction of total T cells that were SARS-CoV-2-associated. Using the MIRA data, each spike-specific TCR was mapped to the spike region that the TCR reacts to and placed in a CD4 or CD8 class. Log10-transformed breadth and depth values were compared by one-way ANOVA with Sidak's multiple comparisons tests. In TCRdb, the immuneACCESS table is reduced to in-frame sequences with V and J assigned. These tables do not hold every clone; where another copy was compared, an unresolved V gene accounts for under half, and the others remain unexplained. V, J and clone size were drawn from that table, and D and trimming were deduced from the DNA. This sample lists some 180,000 clones; 85% to 95% were detected once. Jointly, the top ten make up roughly 10% of the sample.

Overall study results and their limits: Reportedly, almost half of the unique spike-specific TCRs recognized epitopes lying outside the regions that are mutated in the B.1.351 and B.1.1.7 variants. After two AZD1222 doses, both the breadth and the depth of spike-specific TCRs were significantly higher than at day 0 and than in MenACWY recipients. In the small 56-69-year group, the increase in depth fell short of significance, most likely because of low power. Participants were mostly white British and included more females than males, and it was suggested by the authors that clonal diversity may have been underestimated. Because no day 14 peak-response samples were available, the repertoires could be characterized only after the peak T cell response. Vaccine-associated CD4 TCRs spanned the whole spike protein, with dominant responses in regions 160-218 and 743-854. Only five to seven AZD1222 recipients were SARS-CoV-2 seropositive at baseline, limiting conclusions about previously exposed vaccinees.

This clone has just one count. Its antigen is not yet known. The sample holds no much larger clone one base away, and base qualities are not on file. The time point label on this specimen signifies: baseline before first vaccination. The vaccinee samples were drawn from two UK trials, COV001 and COV002, one of which was a single-blind randomized controlled phase 2/3 trial testing AZD1222 (ChAdOx1 nCoV-19) in healthy adults. For TCRbeta chain sequencing, PBMC samples were collected from trial participants at day 0 and at day 28 after the second dose. This TCR came from an adult in good health. Sample: peripheral blood, taken on day 0 of AZD1222 vaccination. The sequence is built from TRBV5-8 and TRBJ1-5; tentative D gene TRBD1, with 5 bases matching. The sequenced DNA is TGTGCCAGCAGCTTGGATCAGGAGGGGAATCAGCCCCAGCATTTT. Its protein product is CASSLDQEGNQPQHF. The entire variable domain, with the stretches around the CDR3 drawn from the reference TRBV5-8 and TRBJ1-5 proteins, is EAGVTQSPTHLIKTRGQQATLRCSPISGHTSVYWYQQALGLGLQFLLWYDEGEERNRGNFPPRFSGRQFPNYSSELNVNALELEDSALYLCASSLDQEGNQPQHFGDGTRLSIL.